The T cell receptor beta chain under discussion was sequenced for a study of blood T cell dynamics during melanoma immunotherapy. General observations from the study: At W3, later disease-control patients showed bifurcated PBMC repertoire changes, unlike progressors.

This sample's time point: week 3, after first cycle of checkpoint inhibitor. On this clone itself: Its specificity is unknown.

Germline V gene data show CDR1 as SGHVS and CDR2 as FNYEAQ. The J segment lost 10 bases and the V segment lost 6 bases, leaving 8 bases of the junction unmatched. The CDR3 is 13 residues long. Method: immunoSEQ multiplex PCR; TCRdb's copy keeps in-frame clones and lacks some. The sample has 25,000 to 35,000 clones; approximately 80% are singletons. The specimen comprised blood, sampled from a patient treated with checkpoint blockade. The clonotype comes from a human donor with melanoma. The chain recombines TRBV7-6 with TRBJ2-1, with 8 positions matching TRBD2. Here the CDR3 reads CASRGSGGTEQFF. For the CDR3, the DNA is TGTGCCAGCAGAGGAAGCGGGGGTACGGAGCAGTTCTTC.